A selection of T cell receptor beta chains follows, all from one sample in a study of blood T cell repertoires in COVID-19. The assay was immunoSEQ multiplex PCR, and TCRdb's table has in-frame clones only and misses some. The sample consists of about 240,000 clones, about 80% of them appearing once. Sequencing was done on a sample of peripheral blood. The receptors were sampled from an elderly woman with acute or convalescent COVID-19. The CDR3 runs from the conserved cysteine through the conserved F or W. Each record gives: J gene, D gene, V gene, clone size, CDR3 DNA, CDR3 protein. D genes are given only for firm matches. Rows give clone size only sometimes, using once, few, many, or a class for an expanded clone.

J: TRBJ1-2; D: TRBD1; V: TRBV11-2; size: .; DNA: TGTGCCAGCAGCTTTGACAGGGTGAATTATGGCTACACCTTC; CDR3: CASSFDRVNYGYTF
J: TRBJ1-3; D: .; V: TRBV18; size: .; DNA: TGTGCCAGCTCACTGGACATCTCTGGAAACACCATATATTTT; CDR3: CASSLDISGNTIYF
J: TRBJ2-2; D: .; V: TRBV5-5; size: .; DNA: TGTGCCAGCAGCGGTACACAGGGTTACACCGGGGAGCTGTTTTTT; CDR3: CASSGTQGYTGELFF
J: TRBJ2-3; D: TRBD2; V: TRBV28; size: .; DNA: TGTGCCAGCGCGGCGGGGGGCGGGACAGATACGCAGTATTTT; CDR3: CASAAGGGTDTQYF
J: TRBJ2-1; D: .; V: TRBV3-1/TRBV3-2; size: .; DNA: TGTGCCAGCAGCCAAGGCCCAGGGCTAGCGCGGAATGAGCAGTTCTTC; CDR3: CASSQGPGLARNEQFF
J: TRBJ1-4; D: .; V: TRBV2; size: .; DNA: TGTGCCAGCAGTGCCCGGGATTTTGAAAAACTGTTTTTT; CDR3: CASSARDFEKLFF
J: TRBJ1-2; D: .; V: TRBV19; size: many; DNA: TGTGCCAGTAGTATGACAGGCTACTATGGCTACACCTTC; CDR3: CASSMTGYYGYTF
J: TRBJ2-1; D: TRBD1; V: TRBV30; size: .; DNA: TGTGCCTGGAGTGTAAGGACAGGGAACATTGAGAGCTCCTACAATGAGCAGTTCTTC; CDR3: CAWSVRTGNIESSYNEQFF
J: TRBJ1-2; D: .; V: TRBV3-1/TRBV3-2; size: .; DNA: TGTGCCAGCAGCCAAGAGGGACACGGAAACTATGGCTACACCTTC; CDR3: CASSQEGHGNYGYTF
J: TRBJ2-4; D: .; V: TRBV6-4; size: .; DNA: TGTGCCAGCAGCCAAGAGGGGGACAAAAACATTCAGTACTTC; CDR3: CASSQEGDKNIQYF
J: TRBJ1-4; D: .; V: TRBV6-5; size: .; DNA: TGTGCCAGCAGGCCCTCAGGGAAGTATGAAAAACTGTTTTTT; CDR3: CASRPSGKYEKLFF
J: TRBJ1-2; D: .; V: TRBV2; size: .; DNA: TGTGCCAGCACCCAGTCACCGGGACACCTATATGGCTACACCTTC; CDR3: CASTQSPGHLYGYTF
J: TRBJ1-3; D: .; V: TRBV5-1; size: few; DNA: TGCGCCAGCAGCTTGAGTGGTGCGGGTGGAAACACCATATATTTT; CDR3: CASSLSGAGGNTIYF
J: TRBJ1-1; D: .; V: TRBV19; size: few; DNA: TGTGCCAGTCGCAGGGGCACTGAAGCTTTCTTT; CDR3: CASRRGTEAFF
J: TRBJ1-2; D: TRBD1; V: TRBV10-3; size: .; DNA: TGTGCCATCAGCAAGGACAGGGCTCAAAACTATGGCTACACCTTC; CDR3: CAISKDRAQNYGYTF
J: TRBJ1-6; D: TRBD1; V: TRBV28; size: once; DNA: TGTGCCAGCAATCGAAATGACAGGGGTGGTTCACCCCTCCACTTT; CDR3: CASNRNDRGGSPLHF
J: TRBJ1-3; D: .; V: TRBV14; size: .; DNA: TGTGCCAGCAGCCGGTACAGGGAGATTGGGGGAAACACCATATATTTT; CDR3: CASSRYREIGGNTIYF
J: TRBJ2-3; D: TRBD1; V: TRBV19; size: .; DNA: TGTGCCAGTAGTATAGATCGGGGGACCACAGGGGGAGCCACAGATACGCAGTATTTT; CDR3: CASSIDRGTTGGATDTQYF
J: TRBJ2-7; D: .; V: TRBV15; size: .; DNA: TGTGCCACCAGTATCGAGAAGGGGTTCTACGAGCAGTACTTC; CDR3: CATSIEKGFYEQYF
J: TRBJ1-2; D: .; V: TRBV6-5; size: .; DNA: TGTGCCAGCAGCCAGCGGGACTATGGCTACACCTTC; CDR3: CASSQRDYGYTF
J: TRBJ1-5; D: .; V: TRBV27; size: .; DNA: TGTGCCAGCAGAAAGGGGCCCGATAGCAATCAGCCCCAGCATTTT; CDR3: CASRKGPDSNQPQHF
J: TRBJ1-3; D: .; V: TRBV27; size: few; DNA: TGTGCCAGCATTCCGGGACATCCGGCTGGAAACACCATATATTTT; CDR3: CASIPGHPAGNTIYF
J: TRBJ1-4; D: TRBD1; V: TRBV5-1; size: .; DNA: TGCGCCAGCCGACAGGGACCATCTAATGAAAAACTGTTTTTT; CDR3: CASRQGPSNEKLFF
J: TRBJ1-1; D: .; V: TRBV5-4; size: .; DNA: TGTGCCAGCCCAGACATTTTTCTTTCGGACACTGAAGCTTTCTTT; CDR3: CASPDIFLSDTEAFF